These T cell receptor beta chains were read from a single sample in a study of early T cells in non-severe SARS-CoV-2 infection. TCRdb used MiXCR to reprocess the 5' RACE reads, holding one entry per CDR3 protein. The data hold tens of thousands of distinct CDR3 sequences, with about 15% observed a single time. The specimen sequenced was whole blood. These receptors came from an adult who was a healthcare worker with PCR-confirmed SARS-CoV-2 infection or an uninfected control (not recorded which). Both conserved end residues are part of each CDR3. A D gene is named only where the DNA matches it firmly. The size of a clone is reported for some rows only, either as once, few or many, or as a class for expanded clones.

many | TRBD2 | TRBJ2-7 | TRBV5-5 | TGTGCCAGCAGCCGACGGAGGACTAGTGAGTTGGAGCAGTACTTC | CASSRRRTSELEQYF
many | . | TRBJ2-1 | TRBV20-1 | TGCAGTGCTAGACCACCACACCTATACAATGAGCAGTTCTTC | CSARPPHLYNEQFF
few | . | TRBJ1-5 | TRBV28 | TGTGCCAGCAGTTTCCTGGATAGCAATCAGCCCCAGCATTTT | CASSFLDSNQPQHF
once | TRBD2 | TRBJ2-4 | TRBV2 | TGTGCCAGCAGTGAAGGCACTAGCGGGAGATACGGTATTGCCAAAAACATTCAGTACTTC | CASSEGTSGRYGIAKNIQYF
few | . | TRBJ2-1 | TRBV12-3/TRBV12-4 | TGTGCCAGCGCGTCCAAGGATGAGCAGTTCTTC | CASASKDEQFF
few | . | TRBJ1-1 | TRBV24-1 | TGTGCCACCAGGTCAGGCTCTGAAGCTTTCTTT | CATRSGSEAFF
few | . | TRBJ1-2 | TRBV5-1 | TGCGCCAGCAGCTTGGCGGGGAACTATGGCTACACCTTC | CASSLAGNYGYTF
. | . | TRBJ1-5 | TRBV28 | TGTGCCAGCAGTCCTGGTGGGTGGAATCAGCCCCAGCATTTT | CASSPGGWNQPQHF
. | . | TRBJ2-3 | TRBV12-1 | TGTGCCAGCAGCACCGGGACTAGGGGTTATTTT | CASSTGTRGYF
few | . | TRBJ2-2 | TRBV2 | TGTGCCAGCAGTGAAGCGCGGAGGAATTCGGGGGAGCTGTTTTTT | CASSEARRNSGELFF
many | . | TRBJ2-7 | TRBV12-3/TRBV12-4 | TGTGCCAGCAGCCGGAGCTACTCCTACGAGCAGTACTTC | CASSRSYSYEQYF
many | . | TRBJ1-2 | TRBV29-1 | TGCAGCGTTGAAGACGGTGGAGCTAACTATGGCTACACCTTC | CSVEDGGANYGYTF
. | TRBD2 | TRBJ2-7 | TRBV6-1 | TGTGCCGCACATTCTGGGACTACGCGCGAGCAGTACTTC | CAAHSGTTREQYF
few | . | TRBJ2-1 | TRBV2 | TGTGCCAGCAGTGGCGAGGGAAGCTCCTACAATGAGCAGTTCTTC | CASSGEGSSYNEQFF
. | TRBD2 | TRBJ2-1 | TRBV28 | TGTGCCAGCAGCCATCGCTCTAGCGGGTACAATGAGCAGTTCTTC | CASSHRSSGYNEQFF
. | . | TRBJ2-1 | TRBV9 | TGTGCCAGCAGCAGGAGGAGGTCCCATGAGCAGTTCTTC | CASSRRRSHEQFF
few | TRBD2 | TRBJ2-1 | TRBV10-3 | TGTGCCATCACTAAACTAGCGGGATCGAATGAGCAGTTCTTC | CAITKLAGSNEQFF
few | . | TRBJ1-5 | TRBV7-2 | TGTGCCAGCAAAAGATCACAGGGCTTGCCCCAGCATTTT | CASKRSQGLPQHF
. | . | TRBJ2-3 | TRBV7-9 | TGTGCCAGCAGCCCGCGGCTCAACACAGATACGCAGTATTTT | CASSPRLNTDTQYF
many | . | TRBJ2-7 | TRBV7-2 | TGTGCCAGCAGCTTAGTGGGCAGGAAGATCTACGAGCAGTACTTC | CASSLVGRKIYEQYF
few | . | TRBJ1-6 | TRBV20-1 | TGCAGTGCCGGGGACGTCTCCTATAATTCACCCCTCCACTTT | CSAGDVSYNSPLHF
. | . | TRBJ1-1 | TRBV18 | TGTGCCAGCTCACCACCGCCCGAGGGGTACACTGAAGCTTTCTTT | CASSPPPEGYTEAFF
once | TRBD2 | TRBJ2-7 | TRBV6-2/TRBV6-3 | TGTGCCAGCAGTTACCGGAGAGCGGGGCACACCAGAAGCTCCTACGAGCAGTACTTC | CASSYRRAGHTRSSYEQYF
once | . | TRBJ1-1 | TRBV2 | TGTGCCAGCATGGGGGAACGGAGCACTGAAGCTTTCTTT | CASMGERSTEAFF
many | . | TRBJ2-1 | TRBV20-1 | TGCAGTGCTAGAGGAGAGCAGTTCTTC | CSARGEQFF
. | . | TRBJ2-3 | TRBV20-1 | TGCAGTGCTAGAGGACTCTTGGCAGATACGCAGTATTTT | CSARGLLADTQYF
many | . | TRBJ1-3 | TRBV2 | TGTGCCAGCAGTGATGCTCGGGACTATTTT | CASSDARDYF
few | TRBD2 | TRBJ2-1 | TRBV4-1 | TGCGCCAGCAGCCAGCCGACTAGCGGGAGTAGGGATGAGCAGTTCTTC | CASSQPTSGSRDEQFF
. | . | TRBJ2-7 | TRBV7-2 | TGTGCCAGCAGCTTATCTACCGGGACACCCTACGAGCAGTACTTC | CASSLSTGTPYEQYF
. | . | TRBJ2-7 | TRBV4-1 | TGCGCCAGCAGCCAAGTACGGCAGGGTGGTGGCGAGCAGTACTTC | CASSQVRQGGGEQYF
. | . | TRBJ1-4 | TRBV21-1 | TGTGCCAGCAGCAAGGGTGGACCGACGAAGGGGGAAAAACTGTTTTTT | CASSKGGPTKGEKLFF
. | . | TRBJ2-3 | TRBV7-9 | TGTGCCAGCAGCTTCATGTCGGGGGCGGTAACGCCGTATTTT | CASSFMSGAVTPYF
many | . | TRBJ1-2 | TRBV20-1 | TGCAGTGCTAGACTTCGACAGGTTCGCTCCGACTATGGCTACACCTTC | CSARLRQVRSDYGYTF
. | TRBD2 | TRBJ2-1 | TRBV7-2 | TGTGCCAGCAGCTTAGTGCTGGGACTAACCAATGAGCAGTTCTTC | CASSLVLGLTNEQFF
. | . | TRBJ2-1 | TRBV15 | TGTGCCGCCTCCGGATCCTACAATGAGCAGTTCTTC | CAASGSYNEQFF
. | . | TRBJ2-1 | TRBV20-1 | TGCAGTGGCAGCTCCTACAATGAGCAGTTCTTC | CSGSSYNEQFF
few | TRBD1 | TRBJ1-2 | TRBV5-6 | TGTGCCAGCAGTCCCGGGGACAGCGCCTATGGCTACACCTTC | CASSPGDSAYGYTF
many | TRBD1 | TRBJ2-7 | TRBV18 | TGTGCCAGCTCACCACCCGGGACAGCAGGATACGAGCAGTACTTC | CASSPPGTAGYEQYF
. | . | TRBJ2-3 | TRBV27 | TGTGCCAGCAGTTTCGGGCTAGCACCACAGTATTTT | CASSFGLAPQYF
many | . | TRBJ2-1 | TRBV4-1 | TGCGCCAGCAGCGTACAGAGATACAATGAGCAGTTCTTC | CASSVQRYNEQFF
few | . | TRBJ2-3 | TRBV15 | TGTGCCACCAGCAGAGTTCCACAGGGTTTAACAGATACGCAGTATTTT | CATSRVPQGLTDTQYF
. | . | TRBJ1-4 | TRBV7-2 | TGTGCCAGCAGCTTCATGGGAATGAATGAAAAACTGTTTTTT | CASSFMGMNEKLFF
. | TRBD1 | TRBJ1-1 | TRBV5-1 | TGCGCCAGCAGCACCGGGACAGGGTCGGAAGCTTTCTTT | CASSTGTGSEAFF
. | . | TRBJ2-4 | TRBV10-3 | TGTGCCATCAGTGAAGTAAGAAACATTCAGTACTTC | CAISEVRNIQYF
few | . | TRBJ2-7 | TRBV9 | TGTGCCAGCAGCGAGGGACCCTACTACGAGCAGTACTTC | CASSEGPYYEQYF
. | TRBD1 | TRBJ1-2 | TRBV29-1 | TGCAGCGTTGAGGACAGGGCAAGCTATGGCTACACCTTC | CSVEDRASYGYTF
. | . | TRBJ1-2 | TRBV6-2/TRBV6-3 | TGTGCCAGCAGTTCCGGCACAGGCTACACCTTC | CASSSGTGYTF
. | . | TRBJ2-3 | TRBV28 | TGTGCCAGCAGTTCACAAAGCACAGATACGCAGTATTTT | CASSSQSTDTQYF
. | . | TRBJ2-4 | TRBV28 | TGTGCCAGCAGTTTGGGGGGCGAAAACATTCAGTACTTC | CASSLGGENIQYF
. | . | TRBJ2-1 | TRBV12-3/TRBV12-4 | TGTGCCAGCAACGCCGGGCGCAGCTCCTACAATGAGCAGTTCTTC | CASNAGRSSYNEQFF
few | . | TRBJ1-2 | TRBV2 | TGTGCCAGCTCACAGGAAGGGCTCTACGGCTACACCTTC | CASSQEGLYGYTF